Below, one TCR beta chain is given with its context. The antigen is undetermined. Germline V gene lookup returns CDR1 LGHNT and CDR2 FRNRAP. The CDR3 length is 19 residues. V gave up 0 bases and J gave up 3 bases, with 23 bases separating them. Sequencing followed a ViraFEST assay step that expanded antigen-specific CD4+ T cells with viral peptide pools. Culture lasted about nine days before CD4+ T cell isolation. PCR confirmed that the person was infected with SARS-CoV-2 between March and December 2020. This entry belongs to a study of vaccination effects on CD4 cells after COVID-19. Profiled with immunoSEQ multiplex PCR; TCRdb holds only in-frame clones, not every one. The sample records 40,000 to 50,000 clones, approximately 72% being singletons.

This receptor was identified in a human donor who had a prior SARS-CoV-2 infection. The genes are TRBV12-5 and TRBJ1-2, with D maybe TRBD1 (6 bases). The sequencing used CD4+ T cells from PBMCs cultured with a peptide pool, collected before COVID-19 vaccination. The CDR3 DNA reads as TGTGCTAGTGGTTTGGTAGCTGATAATACAGGGTCCGTCGACTATGGCTACACCTTC. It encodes CASGLVADNTGSVDYGYTF.